The present TCR beta chain was sequenced within a study of cytomegalovirus exposure and HLA in healthy donors. Findings and limits, study-wide: Reports indicate that TCR beta sequences accurately predicted the HLA-A and HLA-B alleles of most subjects. Looking again later, the authors saw that most CMV-associated TCR beta chains seemed HLA-restricted. DRB1 had the most TCR associations and HLA-C the fewest, a later analysis found, with rates varying by HLA locus. Later on, an analysis found that several of the most significant clusters appeared to be linked to common viral pathogens, which included parvovirus B19.

As concerns this clone: What it binds is not known.

This CDR3 is 14 amino acids long. V lost 4 bases to trimming and J lost 0 bases, with 10 bases between them. Germline-derived CDR1 and CDR2 are GTSNPN and SVGIG (reference sequence). The PCR employed 60 Vbeta primers together with 13 Jbeta primers. Libraries were prepared by immunoSEQ multiplex PCR; TCRdb keeps only in-frame clonotypes and omits some of them. This sample has some 120,000 clones, with around 81% found just once. The TCR comes from a woman between 35 and 50 years old in good health and CMV-seronegative. Source material: PBMCs. V is TRBV30 and J is TRBJ2-1; D is perhaps TRBD2 (6 bases). CDR3 in DNA: TGTGCCTGGACAGCCGGGAGCTCCTACAATGAGCAGTTCTTC. Its translation: CAWTAGSSYNEQFF.